One and the same sample provided the 31 T cell receptor beta chains below, sequenced in a study of blood T cell repertoires in COVID-19. Clones were read by immunoSEQ multiplex PCR, and TCRdb kept only the in-frame ones, dropping some. The table lists 100,000 or so clones, roughly 81% of them singletons. Input material: peripheral blood. These receptors all stem from a woman in her 70s with acute or convalescent COVID-19.

This clone was observed a handful of times. Other nucleotide sequences in the sample specify the same CDR3. The genes are TRBV7-9 and TRBJ2-7; D is possibly TRBD1 (6 bases). V lost 5 bases and J lost 0, with 8 bases in between. This CDR3 is built from 13 residues. Germline values: CDR1 SEHNR, CDR2 FQNEAQ (reference sequence). In DNA form, the CDR3 reads TGTGCCAGCAGCCAGGGGAGCTCCTACGAGCAGTACTTC. Encoded protein: CASSQGSSYEQYF.

The chain recombines TRBV10-3 with TRBJ1-2; TRBD1 is a possible D gene (5 bases). This CDR3 has 13 residues. V lost 2 bases and J lost 1, with 5 bases in between. In germline, CDR1 is ENHRY, CDR2 SYGVKD. For the CDR3, the DNA is TGTGCCATCAGTGAGGACAGTAACTATGGCTACACCTTC. This sequence encodes CAISEDSNYGYTF.

The chain uses TRBV28 and TRBJ1-2; tentatively, D is TRBD1 (5 bases). Trimming took 3 bases from V and 8 from J, leaving 16 bases between them. The CDR3 runs to 14 residues. Germline V gene lookup returns CDR1 MDHEN and CDR2 SYDVKM. Here the CDR3 reads CASSFRGGGKGYTF. The CDR3 nucleotides read TGTGCCAGCAGTTTTAGAGGCGGGGGTAAGGGCTACACCTTC.

The chain employs TRBV7-9 and TRBJ1-6, with D hard to call. Germline V lookup: CDR1 SEHNR, CDR2 FQNEAQ (reference sequence). Trimming took off 1 base at V and 5 bases at J, with 12 bases between the two ends. The CDR3 sequence is 16 residues long. In DNA, the CDR3 is TGTGCCAGCAGCTTAGTCGTGGGGAGGAATAATTCACCCCTCCACTTT. Amino acids: CASSLVVGRNNSPLHF.

This sequence joins TRBV29-1 and TRBJ2-1, with 10 bases identical to TRBD2. The V segment lost 5 bases and the J segment 4 bases; nucleotides outside the gene matches: 5. The CDR3 contains 14 residues. Looked up from germline, CDR1 is SQVTM and CDR2 is ANQGSEA. CDR3 sequence: CSVLERGGYNEQFF. For the CDR3, the DNA is TGCAGCGTTCTGGAGCGGGGGGGGTACAATGAGCAGTTCTTC.

In the case of this clone: At one of its ends the junction is not consistent with the germline gene, which may arise from a read error. V and J are TRBV4-1 and TRBJ2-3, with D possibly matching TRBD2 (7 bases). This CDR3 is built from 16 residues. Germline CDR1 and CDR2: MGHRA and YSYEKL. The CDR3 nucleotides are TGCGCCAGCAGACAAGTGCTCCGTGGGAGGGGGGATACGCAGTATTTT. Translating it yields CASRQVLRGRGDTQYF.

V usage is TRBV19 and J usage is TRBJ1-5; no clear D. V lost 3 bases, J lost 3 bases, and 9 bases lay in between. CDR3 length: 14 residues. CDR1 and CDR2 from the germline V gene are LNHDA and SQIVND (reference sequence). The CDR3 is CASSMREFNQPQHF. The CDR3 DNA reads as TGTGCCAGTAGTATGAGGGAATTCAATCAGCCCCAGCATTTT. Full variable domain (remainder filled in from reference TRBV19 and TRBJ1-5): DGGITQSPKYLFRKEGQNVTLSCEQNLNHDAMYWYRQDPGQGLRLIYYSQIVNDFQKGDIAEGYSVSREKKESFPLTVTSAQKNPTAFYLCASSMREFNQPQHFGDGTRLSIL.

For the CDR3, the DNA is TGTGCCAGCAGCCAAGTCTCACTTGGAGGTAACACTGAAGCTTTCTTT. Translating it yields CASSQVSLGGNTEAFF. The chain recombines TRBV4-2 with TRBJ1-1, with D unresolved. Germline assignment: CDR1 LGHNA and CDR2 YNFKEQ. Trimming stripped 1 base from V and 2 bases from J, with 14 bases between. The CDR3 runs to 16 residues.

The chain couples TRBV30 to TRBJ1-6; TRBD1 matches at 10 bases. Germline V gene data show CDR1 as GTSNPN and CDR2 as SVGIG (reference sequence). The J segment lost 10 bases and the V segment lost 6 bases, leaving 12 bases of the junction unmatched. This CDR3 has 15 residues. The CDR3 DNA reads TGTGCCTGCCCCACGCGGACAGGGGGTGAATCACCCCTCCACTTT. Its translation is CACPTRTGGESPLHF.

The chain employs TRBV7-9 and TRBJ2-4; D not certain. CDR1 and CDR2 (germline): SEHNR, FQNEAQ (reference sequence). V lost 5 bases and J 2 bases, leaving 10 bases between the germline ends. This CDR3 has 14 residues. The CDR3: CASSPLDSKNIQYF. The CDR3 DNA reads as TGTGCCAGCAGCCCCCTCGACTCCAAAAACATTCAGTACTTC.

The gene calls are TRBV3-1 (or the pseudogene TRBV3-2) and TRBJ1-1, with D possibly matching TRBD1 (5 bases). The germline V and J ends were trimmed by 6 bases and 10 bases, with 24 bases remaining between them. The CDR3 contains 15 residues. From germline, CDR1 is LGHDT and CDR2 YNNKEL (reference sequence). The CDR3 nucleotides are TGTGCCAGCAGTCCGACGCCTGACAGTGGCGTTAGAGCTTTCTTT. This codes for CASSPTPDSGVRAFF.

The rearrangement links TRBV7-2 to TRBJ2-5; possibly TRBD2 for D (5 bases). The germline V gene has CDR1 SGHTA and CDR2 FQGNSA. The CDR3 is 15 residues long. Trimming pared 4 bases from V and 5 bases from J, leaving 17 bases between. CDR3 residues: CASSSRTLTRETQYF. The CDR3 DNA sequence: TGTGCCAGCAGCTCCCGGACTCTTACAAGGGAGACCCAGTACTTC.

This sequence joins TRBV9 and TRBJ1-5, with 8 bases fitting TRBD1. There are 17 residues in the CDR3. Trimming cost V 0 bases and J 0 bases; bases outside gene matches: 5. Germline values: CDR1 SGDLS, CDR2 YYNGEE. The CDR3 region is CASSVGPGTGSNQPQHF. CDR3 DNA sequence: TGTGCCAGCAGCGTAGGACCTGGGACAGGTAGCAATCAGCCCCAGCATTTT.

The V call is TRBV6-2 or TRBV6-3, the J call TRBJ1-1; 8 bases are shared with TRBD1. The CDR3 sequence is 14 residues long. CDR1 MNHEY and CDR2 SVGEGT come from the germline V gene. V lost 4 bases to trimming and J lost 1 base; unmatched junction nucleotides: 2. CDR3 DNA sequence: TGTGCCAGCAGTTGGGACAGGAAGAACACTGAAGCTTTCTTT. Protein sequence: CASSWDRKNTEAFF.

The V call is TRBV7-2, the J call TRBJ2-2; D may be TRBD2 (6 bases). Germline assignment: CDR1 SGHTA and CDR2 FQGNSA. CDR3 size: 17 residues. V lost 2 bases and J 1 base, leaving 14 bases between the germline ends. The CDR3 nucleotides read TGTGCCAGCAGCTTAAAGCCGGCGGGGCTGAACACCGGGGAGCTGTTTTTT. Protein: CASSLKPAGLNTGELFF.

This chain joins TRBV19 and TRBJ1-3; weak D call: TRBD1 (5 bases). CDR1 and CDR2 (germline): LNHDA, SQIVND (reference sequence). This CDR3 comprises 16 residues. V was shortened by 7 bases and J by 0 bases, with 16 bases between the two germline ends. The DNA of the CDR3 is TGTGCCAGTATGGGGTCCAGGGCGGACTCTGGAAACACCATATATTTT. It yields the protein CASMGSRADSGNTIYF.

V is TRBV27 and J is TRBJ1-6; 8 nucleotides align to TRBD1. V was pared by 5 bases and J by 9 bases, with 9 bases of the junction left unmatched. This CDR3 is built from 15 residues. Germline CDR1 is MNHEY and CDR2 is SMNVEV (reference sequence). The DNA for the CDR3 is TGTGCCAGCAGTATTCGGACAGGGAACACTTCACCCCTCCACTTT. This gives the protein CASSIRTGNTSPLHF.

The V call is TRBV7-8, the J call TRBJ1-1; no clear D gene. This CDR3 has 15 residues. V lost 1 base and J lost 1, with 10 bases in between. The germline V gene encodes CDR1 SGHVS and CDR2 FQNEAQ. The CDR3: CASSLDRGKNTEAFF. CDR3 coding DNA: TGTGCCAGCAGCTTAGATAGAGGCAAGAACACTGAAGCTTTCTTT.

CDR3: CASSQVQDNSPLHF. The CDR3 nucleotides read TGTGCCAGCAGCCAAGTACAGGATAATTCACCCCTCCACTTT. This chain connects TRBV4-2 to TRBJ1-6, with D possibly TRBD1 on 5 matching bases. In germline, CDR1 is LGHNA, CDR2 YNFKEQ. Trimming pared 1 base from V and 5 bases from J, leaving 6 bases between. The CDR3 has 14 amino acids.

The V gene is TRBV7-2, the J gene TRBJ2-7; no clear D gene. The CDR3 runs to 12 residues. Looked up from germline, CDR1 is SGHTA and CDR2 is FQGNSA. Trimming cost V 5 bases and J 4 bases, with 9 bases left between them. CDR3 in DNA: TGTGCCAGCAGCATTGACGGGTACGAGCAGTACTTC. This sequence encodes CASSIDGYEQYF.

This clone was counted between two and nine times. The rearrangement uses TRBV30 and TRBJ2-7; D perhaps matches TRBD2 (5 bases). The CDR3 sequence is 13 residues long. The germline gives CDR1 GTSNPN, CDR2 SVGIG (reference sequence). V lost 3 bases, J lost 7 bases, and 16 bases lay in between. The DNA of the CDR3 is TGTGCCTGGAGAACGACCGGAGGTGCGGAGCAGTACTTC. Its protein product is CAWRTTGGAEQYF.

In nucleotides, the CDR3 is TGCGCCAGCCCGACAGGGGGCAGTCCTTTTGAAGCTGAAGCTTTCTTT. Translation: CASPTGGSPFEAEAFF. This chain links TRBV10-1 with TRBJ1-1, with TRBD1 identical over 10 bases. This CDR3 spans 16 amino acids. J was trimmed by 6 bases and V by 8 bases; bases with no gene match: 15. Per the germline V gene, CDR1 is WNHNN and CDR2 is SYGVQD (reference sequence).

V is TRBV6-2 or TRBV6-3 and J is TRBJ2-7; D is perhaps TRBD2 (6 bases). Germline CDR1 is MNHEY and CDR2 is SVGEGT. The CDR3 extends over 17 amino acids. Trimming took off 4 bases at V and 0 bases at J, with 19 bases between the two ends. CDR3 sequence (DNA): TGTGCCAGCAGTTCAATTAGCGGACGTGGGGGCTCCTACGAGCAGTACTTC. Its protein is CASSSISGRGGSYEQYF.

The chain is built from TRBV7-6 and TRBJ2-2; D may be TRBD1 (6 bases). The germline V gene has CDR1 SGHVS and CDR2 FNYEAQ. The V and J ends lost 1 base and 3 bases respectively, with 12 bases between them. CDR3 length: 16 residues. The CDR3 bases are TGTGCCAGCAGCTTAGTCAGGGGTGAGGACACCGGGGAGCTGTTTTTT. As protein: CASSLVRGEDTGELFF.

This chain joins TRBV6-1 and TRBJ1-1, with 8 bases that match TRBD1. The CDR3 extends over 13 amino acids. V gave up 2 bases and J gave up 6 bases; unmatched junction bases: 2. In germline, CDR1 is MNHNS, CDR2 SASEGT. CDR3 sequence reads: CASSELGQAEAFF. CDR3 nucleotide sequence: TGTGCCAGCAGTGAATTGGGACAGGCTGAAGCTTTCTTT.

V is TRBV6-6 and J is TRBJ2-7, with 9 nucleotides matching TRBD2. CDR3 length equals 13 residues. Germline CDR1 reads MNHNY; CDR2 reads SVGAGI (reference sequence). Germline trimming cut 7 bases from V and 5 bases from J; bases unmatched to any gene: 6. CDR3 DNA sequence: TGTGCCAGCACCGGGACTAGCTTCGACGAGCAGTACTTC. Its protein is CASTGTSFDEQYF.

This rearrangement joins TRBV5-1 to TRBJ2-5, with D hard to call. The CDR3 consists of 14 residues. From germline, CDR1 is SGHRS and CDR2 YFSETQ. Trimming stripped 2 bases from V and 4 bases from J, with 12 bases between. CDR3 sequence: CASSLRTEGETQYF. DNA for the CDR3: TGCGCCAGCAGCTTAAGAACAGAAGGAGAGACCCAGTACTTC.

This clone was observed once. This sequence joins TRBV5-4 and TRBJ1-2; no reliable D call. V gave up 6 bases and J gave up 6 bases, with 18 bases separating them. The length of the CDR3 is 14 residues. Per the germline V gene, CDR1 is SGHNT and CDR2 is YYREEE (reference sequence). The CDR3 sequence: CASTVTGLLHGYTF. In DNA, the CDR3 is TGTGCCAGCACCGTTACCGGACTGCTTCATGGCTACACCTTC.

The V and J genes are TRBV7-7 and TRBJ2-1, with D possibly matching TRBD2 (7 bases). The germline V gene encodes CDR1 SSHAT and CDR2 FNYEAQ (reference sequence). V was cut by 4 bases and J by 7 bases, with 14 bases left in between. The CDR3 sequence is 14 residues long. CDR3 protein: CASSSGRGANEQFF. For the CDR3, the DNA is TGTGCCAGCAGCTCAGGACGGGGGGCGAATGAGCAGTTCTTC. The full variable domain, with the rest looked up from reference TRBV7-7 and TRBJ2-1, is GAGVSQSPRYKVTKRGQDVTLRCDPISSHATLYWYQQALGQGPEFLTYFNYEAQPDKSGLPSDRFSAERPEGSISTLTIQRTEQRDSAMYRCASSSGRGANEQFFGPGTRLTVL.

This clone has only a few counts. The chain links TRBV14 to TRBJ2-5; 8 positions agree with TRBD2. Per the germline V gene, CDR1 is SGHDN and CDR2 is FVKESK. The CDR3 extends over 14 amino acids. Unmatched junction bases numbered 4, after V lost 2 bases and J lost 5 bases. The CDR3 nucleotides read TGTGCCAGCAGCCAACCGGGAGGGCCTGAGACCCAGTACTTC. This codes for CASSQPGGPETQYF.

V is TRBV4-2 and J is TRBJ2-3; TRBD2 matches 8 bases. The CDR3 has 18 residues. Trimming cost V 4 bases and J 9 bases; bases outside gene matches: 21. Looked up from germline, CDR1 is LGHNA and CDR2 is YNFKEQ. CDR3 nucleotides: TGTGCCAGCAGCCCCTCGGCGGTGAGGAGCGGGAGTGGAGAAACGCAGTATTTT. It translates to CASSPSAVRSGSGETQYF.